This passage covers 14 T cell receptor beta chains from one sample sequenced in a study of blood T cells in healthy people across ages. A sample-barcoded 5' primer and a J-beta primer mix were used in a second PCR of roughly 7 to 11 cycles. TCRdb processed the 5' RACE reads anew with MiXCR; each CDR3 protein has one entry. The data show about 560,000 distinct CDR3 sequences, with about 29% seen just once and about 3.9% held by the top ten. This sample also appeared in a second study, on T cells of mothers and their children.

The specimen sequenced was blood. These receptors originate from a boy aged 2-15 years in good health.

V is TRBV3-1 and J is TRBJ1-6; D is unresolved. The V gene lost 1 base and the J gene lost 7 bases, with 17 bases spanning the gap. The germline CDR1 and CDR2 sequences are LGHDT and YNNKEL (reference sequence). The CDR3 runs to 17 residues. The CDR3 DNA reads as TGTGCCAGCAGCCAAGTCCACATGATGGGAACCAATTCACCCCTCCACTTT. Its protein product is CASSQVHMMGTNSPLHF.

The genes are TRBV12-3 or TRBV12-4 and TRBJ2-1; D uncertain. V lost 2 bases and J 2 bases, leaving 7 bases between the germline ends. CDR3 length: 14 amino acids. CDR3 DNA sequence: TGTGCCAGCAGTTTAAGTTCTCCCTACAATGAGCAGTTCTTC. It is translated as CASSLSSPYNEQFF.

This clonotype appeared a few times. The rearrangement links TRBV30 to TRBJ1-5, with 9 positions matching TRBD1. The CDR3 is 15 residues long. The J segment lost 3 bases and the V segment lost 7 bases, leaving 10 bases of the junction unmatched. Per the germline V gene, CDR1 is GTSNPN and CDR2 is SVGIG (reference sequence). The CDR3 DNA reads as TGTGCCTTCACCCCCGGACAGGGGTACAATCAGCCCCAGCATTTT. Translated: CAFTPGQGYNQPQHF. Full variable domain (remainder filled in from reference TRBV30 and TRBJ1-5): SQTIHQWPATLVQPVGSPLSLECTVEGTSNPNLYWYRQAAGRGLQLLFYSVGIGQISSEVPQNLSASRPQDRQFILSSKKLLLSDSGFYLCAFTPGQGYNQPQHFGDGTRLSIL.

The chain is built from TRBV5-5 and TRBJ2-4; TRBD1 is a possible D gene (5 bases). V lost 4 bases to trimming and J lost 10 bases, with 15 bases between them. Per the germline V gene, CDR1 is SGHKS and CDR2 is YYEKEE (reference sequence). The CDR3 covers 13 residues. The CDR3 loop reads CASSITSQGIQYF. The CDR3 DNA reads as TGTGCCAGCAGCATAACCTCTCAGGGTATTCAGTACTTC.

The chain has TRBV2 and TRBJ2-5; D unresolved. Trimming shortened V by 11 bases and J by 1 base, and 8 bases separated the two germline ends. The CDR3 spans 11 residues. The germline CDR1 and CDR2 sequences are SNHLY and FYNNEI. CDR3: CAGGIQETQYF. CDR3 coding DNA: TGTGCCGGCGGAATCCAAGAGACCCAGTACTTC.

In regard to this clonotype: The germline gene is not matched at one end of the junction; a read error may be the cause. This sequence joins TRBV25-1 and TRBJ2-7; D possibly corresponds to TRBD2 (5 bases). Germline V CDR1 and CDR2: MGHDK, SYGVNS. This CDR3 is 14 amino acids long. CDR3 sequence reads: CASAPAGGAHEQHF. The CDR3 bases are TGTGCCAGCGCCCCGGCCGGAGGAGCTCATGAGCAGCACTTC.

This clonotype has only a few counts. This chain links TRBV6-2 or TRBV6-3 with TRBJ1-5; the D is unclear. Trimming shortened V by 6 bases and J by 9 bases, and 21 bases separated the two germline ends. Germline-derived CDR1 and CDR2 are MNHEY and SVGEGT. There are 15 residues in the CDR3. CDR3 in DNA: TGTGCCAGCAGCGGAGGCGGAGGGTTCGGGATGCCCCAGCATTTT. Translation: CASSGGGGFGMPQHF.

CDR3 bases: TGTGCCATCAGTGCCGCCGGGACAGGGATCTACGAGCAGTACTTC. Protein product: CAISAAGTGIYEQYF. V is TRBV10-3 and J is TRBJ2-7; 9 positions match TRBD1. Germline assignment: CDR1 ENHRY and CDR2 SYGVKD. The CDR3 runs 15 residues. After removal of 4 bases from V and 3 bases from J, the junction contained 7 bases not matched to a gene.

This clonotype was detected only once. The chain is built from TRBV7-3 and TRBJ2-7; D remains ambiguous. Trimming removed 2 bases from V and 6 bases from J, with 11 bases in between. Germline V gene lookup returns CDR1 SGHTA and CDR2 FQGTGA. CDR3 length: 13 amino acids. The CDR3 spells CASSLPPAREQYF. As DNA, the CDR3 is TGTGCCAGCAGCTTACCTCCGGCCCGCGAGCAGTACTTC.

This sequence joins TRBV20-1 and TRBJ1-1, with TRBD1 as a possible D gene (5 bases). Trimming stripped 5 bases from V and 2 bases from J, with 12 bases between. From germline, CDR1 is DFQATT and CDR2 SNEGSKA (reference sequence). The CDR3 spans 13 residues. CDR3: CSAYRSINTEAFF. CDR3 bases: TGCAGTGCTTACAGGTCCATTAACACTGAAGCTTTCTTT.

This clonotype was recorded once. The final CDR3 position lacks the conserved phenylalanine or tryptophan, pointing to a likely read error. V is TRBV24-1 and J is TRBJ2-5; 8 bases fit TRBD1. Germline CDR1 is KGHDR and CDR2 is SFDVKD. CDR3 length equals 15 residues. The junction had 5 bases not matched to a gene; V was cut back by 3 bases and J by 3 bases. The CDR3 DNA sequence: TGTGCCACCAGTGATCCGGGACAGGCGGAAGAGACCCAGTACCTC. Amino acid sequence: CATSDPGQAEETQYL.

The chain uses TRBV24-1 and TRBJ2-5; D is ambiguous. The germline gives CDR1 KGHDR, CDR2 SFDVKD. The CDR3 sequence is 14 residues long. Between the trimmed V and J ends, which lost 5 bases and 3 bases, there was a span of 12 bases. The CDR3: CATSATGSEETQYF. CDR3 bases: TGTGCCACCAGTGCCACCGGCTCGGAAGAGACCCAGTACTTC.

Regarding this clonotype: The conserved final phenylalanine or tryptophan is absent from the CDR3, which likely points to a read error. The rearrangement joins TRBV6-1 to TRBJ2-1; D may be TRBD1 (6 bases). Trimming cost V 2 bases and J 7 bases, with 12 bases left between them. There are 14 residues in the CDR3. Germline CDR1 and CDR2: MNHNS and SASEGT. The CDR3 region is CASSEQGNGNEQFY. CDR3 bases: TGTGCCAGCAGTGAACAGGGGAATGGAAATGAGCAGTTCTAC.

The CDR3 spells CASTSSDSVYYEQYF. The CDR3 bases are TGTGCCAGCACCTCGAGTGACAGCGTTTACTACGAGCAGTACTTC. The V and J genes are TRBV6-2 or TRBV6-3 and TRBJ2-7; tentatively, D is TRBD1 (5 bases). The CDR3 is 15 residues long. CDR1 and CDR2 (germline): MNHEY, SVGEGT. V dropped 7 bases and J dropped 3 bases, with 19 bases sitting between them.